This T cell receptor beta chain was sequenced in a study of cytomegalovirus exposure and HLA in healthy donors. Whole-study results and caveats: An observed cluster of highly shared sequence variants was recorded as a likely sequencing artifact. Earlier analysis found most TCR beta V segments productive about 87% or about 30% of the time. The analysis excluded some indistinguishable V segments, including TRBV6-2 and TRBV6-3. The number of N-insertions in an Asian-associated ancestry cluster was reportedly below the approximately 700-donor mean in a later analysis.

The PCR made use of 60 Vbeta and 13 Jbeta primers. TCRdb keeps only in-frame clones here, not all; method: immunoSEQ multiplex PCR. The sample lists 80,000 to 100,000 clones; roughly four fifths were seen once. On this clone: What it binds is not known.

CDR3 length: 15 residues. V was pared by 5 bases and J by 2 bases, with 8 bases of the junction left unmatched. Germline V gene data show CDR1 as SGHAT and CDR2 as FQNNGV. The sequence was obtained from a female donor in good health and CMV-seropositive. The sequenced material came from PBMCs. The chain uses TRBV11-2 and TRBJ2-7, with 8 bases matching TRBD1. CDR3 amino acids: CASSPGQGSPYEQYF. The DNA of the CDR3 is TGTGCCAGCAGCCCTGGACAGGGATCCCCCTACGAGCAGTACTTC.